The source of this T cell receptor (beta chain) is a study of regulatory T cells in long-lasting Graves disease. Study-wide points: Sharing of public clonotypes was greater in persistent patients (about 2,700) than in new patients (about 970). It was in persistent disease that TRBV28, TRBJ1-2 and TRBJ2-5 were favored.

A note on this clonotype: The antigen is undetermined.

Germline V gives CDR1 SQVTM, CDR2 ANQGSEA. Trimming removed 6 bases from V and 0 bases from J, with 11 bases in between. This CDR3 comprises 13 residues. Time point denoted: persistent/refractory GD, antithyroid drugs over 5 years with positive TRAb. RNA extracted from PBMCs served as the sequencing template. Investigators prepared the TCR beta libraries by applying iRepertoire HTBI primers and Arm-PCR of CDR3 regions. One entry per CDR3 protein, called by TCRdb with MiXCR from the multiplex PCR reads. The sample has 500,000 to 800,000 distinct CDR3 sequences, about 32% seen once; the top ten hold 42%.

The chain links TRBV29-1 to TRBJ1-2, with D unclear. This clonotype was obtained from a female donor with Graves disease. The material sequenced was peripheral blood mononuclear cells (PBMCs), taken when the disease was refractory, from a patient treated with antithyroid drugs. The CDR3 is CSVVEKANYGYTF. The DNA for the CDR3 is TGCAGCGTCGTGGAGAAGGCTAACTATGGCTACACCTTC.